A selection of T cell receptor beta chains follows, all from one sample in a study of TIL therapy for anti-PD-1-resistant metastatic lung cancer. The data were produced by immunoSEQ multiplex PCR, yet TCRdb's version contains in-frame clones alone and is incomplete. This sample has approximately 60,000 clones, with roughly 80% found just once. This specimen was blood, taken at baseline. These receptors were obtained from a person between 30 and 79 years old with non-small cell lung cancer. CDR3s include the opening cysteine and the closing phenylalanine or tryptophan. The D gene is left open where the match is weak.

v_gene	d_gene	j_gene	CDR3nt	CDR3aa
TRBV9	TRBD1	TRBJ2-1	TGTGCCAGCAGCGCAGGACAGGGGGCACGAAATGAGCAGTTCTTC	CASSAGQGARNEQFF
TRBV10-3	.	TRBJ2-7	TGTGCCATCAGTGAGTCGGAAGTTAGCTCCTACGAGCAGTACTTC	CAISESEVSSYEQYF
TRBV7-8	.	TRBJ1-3	TGTGCCAGCAGCTTACGGGGGAGGATTAGCTCTGGAAACACCATATATTTT	CASSLRGRISSGNTIYF
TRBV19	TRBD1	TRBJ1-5	TGTGCCAGTAGTCTAATACGCGGACAGGGAAATTTCAATCAGCCCCAGCATTTT	CASSLIRGQGNFNQPQHF
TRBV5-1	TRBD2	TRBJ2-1	TGCGCCACTACGGTTGGACTAGCGGGGGACAATGAGCAGTTCTTC	CATTVGLAGDNEQFF
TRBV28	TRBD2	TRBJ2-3	TGTGCCAGCAGTTTGGATCAGGGACTAGCGGCAGATACGCAGTATTTT	CASSLDQGLAADTQYF
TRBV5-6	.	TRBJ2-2	TGTGCCAGCAGCTTTTTTCAGGGAAATTGGGCCGGGGAGCTGTTTTTT	CASSFFQGNWAGELFF
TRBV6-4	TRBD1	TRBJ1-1	TGTGCCAGCAGTGACACAGGGGGCCGGGCTGAAGCTTTCTTT	CASSDTGGRAEAFF
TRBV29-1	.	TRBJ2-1	TGCAGCGTGAAGCCACCGGGGACTTTCAATGAGCAGTTCTTC	CSVKPPGTFNEQFF
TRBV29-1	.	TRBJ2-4	TGCAGCGTAATACTAGACGGAAACATTCAGTACTTC	CSVILDGNIQYF
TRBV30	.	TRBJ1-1	TGTGCCTCTGCCTCCCGTACCTCTGAAGCTTTCTTT	CASASRTSEAFF
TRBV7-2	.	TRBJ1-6	TGTGCCAGCAGCGAGTATAATTCACCCCTCCACTTT	CASSEYNSPLHF
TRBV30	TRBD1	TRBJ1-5	TGTGCCTGGAGTGTAAAGGGGGCGCGTGGCAATCAGCCCCAGCATTTT	CAWSVKGARGNQPQHF